This T cell receptor (beta chain) appears in the sequencing data of a study of identical twins. The V and J ends lost 6 bases and 13 bases, in that order; junction bases with no gene match: 14. CDR1 MNHNS and CDR2 SASEGT come from the germline V gene. The CDR3 runs 15 residues. Each donor (without exception) was a healthy Caucasian. This clonotype was counted only a few times. Via MiXCR, TCRdb re-called the 5' RACE reads, giving one row per CDR3 protein. Of under 900,000 distinct CDR3 sequences listed, about 18% are singletons. Another study also made use of these data, one on T cells expressing NK-cell markers. According to that study: Several experiments employed an anti-gamma-delta TCR antibody to confine sorting to alpha-beta TCR T cells. Dominant NKG2C+ clonotypes were found to form about 1.0-7.5% of CD8+ T cells in about six donors. HCMV specificity of the expanded NKG2C+ T cell clones stayed unclear.

This TCR was recovered from a woman between 18 and 30 years old in good health. V gene TRBV6-1 combines with J gene TRBJ2-1; 11 bases are shared with TRBD2. Sequenced: PBMCs. The CDR3 DNA reads TGTGCCAGCAGACCGGGACTAGCGGAAATAATGAAACAGTTCTTC. Its translation is CASRPGLAEIMKQFF.